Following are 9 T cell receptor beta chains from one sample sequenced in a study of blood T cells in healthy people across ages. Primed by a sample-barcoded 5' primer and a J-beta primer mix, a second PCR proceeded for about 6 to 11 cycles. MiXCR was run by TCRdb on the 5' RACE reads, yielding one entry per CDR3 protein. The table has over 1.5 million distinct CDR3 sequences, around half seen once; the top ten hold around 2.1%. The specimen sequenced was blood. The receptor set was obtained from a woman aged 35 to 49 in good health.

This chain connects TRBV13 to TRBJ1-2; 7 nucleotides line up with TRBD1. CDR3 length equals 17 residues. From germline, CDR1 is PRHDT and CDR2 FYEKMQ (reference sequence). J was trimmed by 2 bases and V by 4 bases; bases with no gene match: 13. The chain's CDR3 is CASSSRGTGGSNYGYTF. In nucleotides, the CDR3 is TGTGCCAGCAGCTCCAGGGGGACGGGGGGTTCGAACTATGGCTACACCTTC.

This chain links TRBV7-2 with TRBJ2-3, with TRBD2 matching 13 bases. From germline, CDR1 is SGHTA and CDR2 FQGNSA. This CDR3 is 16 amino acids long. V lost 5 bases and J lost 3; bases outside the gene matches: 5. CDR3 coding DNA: TGTGCCAGCAGCAAAATGACTAGCGGGGGGACAGATACGCAGTATTTT. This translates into CASSKMTSGGTDTQYF.

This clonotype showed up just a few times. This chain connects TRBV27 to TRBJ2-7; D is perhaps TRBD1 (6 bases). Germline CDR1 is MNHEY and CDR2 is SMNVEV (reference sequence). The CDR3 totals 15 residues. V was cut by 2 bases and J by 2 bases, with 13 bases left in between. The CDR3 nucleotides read TGTGCCAGCAGTTTAAAGAGGGACATTGCCTACGAGCAGTACTTC. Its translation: CASSLKRDIAYEQYF.

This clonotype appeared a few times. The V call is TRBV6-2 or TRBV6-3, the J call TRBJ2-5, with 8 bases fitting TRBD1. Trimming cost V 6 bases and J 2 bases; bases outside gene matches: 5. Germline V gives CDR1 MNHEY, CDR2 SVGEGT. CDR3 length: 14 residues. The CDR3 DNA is TGTGCCAGCAGGACAGGGGACGCACAAGAGACCCAGTACTTC. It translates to CASRTGDAQETQYF.

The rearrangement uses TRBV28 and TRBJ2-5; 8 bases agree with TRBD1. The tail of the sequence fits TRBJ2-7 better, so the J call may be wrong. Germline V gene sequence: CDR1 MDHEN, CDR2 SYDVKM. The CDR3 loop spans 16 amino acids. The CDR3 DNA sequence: TGTGCCAGCAGTCTCCAGGGGGCCACTTTCTCCTACGAGCAGTACTTC. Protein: CASSLQGATFSYEQYF.

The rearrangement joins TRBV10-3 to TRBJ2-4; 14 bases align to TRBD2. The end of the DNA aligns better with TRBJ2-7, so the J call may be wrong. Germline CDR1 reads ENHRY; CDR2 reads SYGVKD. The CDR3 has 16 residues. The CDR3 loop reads CATGLAGAQSIYEQYF. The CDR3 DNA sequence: TGTGCCACGGGACTAGCGGGGGCCCAATCCATTTACGAGCAGTACTTC.

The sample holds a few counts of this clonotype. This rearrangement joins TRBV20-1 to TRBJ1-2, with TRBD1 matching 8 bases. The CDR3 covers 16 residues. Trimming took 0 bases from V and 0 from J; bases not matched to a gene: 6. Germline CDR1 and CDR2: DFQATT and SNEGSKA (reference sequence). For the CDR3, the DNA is TGCAGTGCTAGAGACCTCGGACAGGGATCTAACTATGGCTACACCTTC. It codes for CSARDLGQGSNYGYTF.

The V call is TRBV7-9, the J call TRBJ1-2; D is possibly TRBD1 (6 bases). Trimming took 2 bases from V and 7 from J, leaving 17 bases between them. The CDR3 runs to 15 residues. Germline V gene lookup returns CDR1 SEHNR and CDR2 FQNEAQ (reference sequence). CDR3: CASSLREAQGFGYTF. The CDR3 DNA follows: TGTGCCAGCAGCTTAAGGGAGGCACAGGGCTTTGGCTACACCTTC.

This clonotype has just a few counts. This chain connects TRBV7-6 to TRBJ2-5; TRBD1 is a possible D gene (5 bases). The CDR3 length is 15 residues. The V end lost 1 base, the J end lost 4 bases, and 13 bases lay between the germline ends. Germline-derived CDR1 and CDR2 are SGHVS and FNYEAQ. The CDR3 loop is CASSLGAGKGETQYF. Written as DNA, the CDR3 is TGTGCCAGCAGCTTAGGGGCAGGGAAGGGAGAGACCCAGTACTTC.